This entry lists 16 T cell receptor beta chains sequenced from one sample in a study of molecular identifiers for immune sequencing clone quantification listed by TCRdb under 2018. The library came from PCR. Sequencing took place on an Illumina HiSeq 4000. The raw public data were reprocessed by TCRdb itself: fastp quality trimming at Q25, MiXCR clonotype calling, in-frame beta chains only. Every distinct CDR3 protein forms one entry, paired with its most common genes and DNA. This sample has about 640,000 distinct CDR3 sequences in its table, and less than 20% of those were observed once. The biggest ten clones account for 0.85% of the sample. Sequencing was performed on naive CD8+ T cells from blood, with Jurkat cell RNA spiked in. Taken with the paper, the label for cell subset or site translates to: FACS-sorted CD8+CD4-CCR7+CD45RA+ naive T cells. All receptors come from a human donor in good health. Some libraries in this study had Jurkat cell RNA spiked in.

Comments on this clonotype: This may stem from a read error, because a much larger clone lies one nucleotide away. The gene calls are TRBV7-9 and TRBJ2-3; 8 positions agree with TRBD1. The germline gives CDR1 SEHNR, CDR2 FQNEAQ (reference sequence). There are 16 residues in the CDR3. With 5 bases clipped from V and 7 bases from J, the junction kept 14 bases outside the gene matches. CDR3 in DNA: TGTGCCAGCAGCCCCCGGGCAGGGGGCCCCATTTATACGCAGTATTTT. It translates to CASSPRAGGPIYTQYF.

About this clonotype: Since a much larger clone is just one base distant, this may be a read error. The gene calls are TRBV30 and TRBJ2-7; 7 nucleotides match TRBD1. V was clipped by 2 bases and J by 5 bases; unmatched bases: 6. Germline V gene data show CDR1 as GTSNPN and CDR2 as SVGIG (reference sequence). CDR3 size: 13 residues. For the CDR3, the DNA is TGTGCCTGGAGTACCGGGACAGCAAACGAGCAGTACTTC. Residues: CAWSTGTANEQYF. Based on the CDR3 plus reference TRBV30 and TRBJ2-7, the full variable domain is SQTIHQWPATLVQPVGSPLSLECTVEGTSNPNLYWYRQAAGRGLQLLFYSVGIGQISSEVPQNLSASRPQDRQFILSSKKLLLSDSGFYLCAWSTGTANEQYFGPGTRLTVT.

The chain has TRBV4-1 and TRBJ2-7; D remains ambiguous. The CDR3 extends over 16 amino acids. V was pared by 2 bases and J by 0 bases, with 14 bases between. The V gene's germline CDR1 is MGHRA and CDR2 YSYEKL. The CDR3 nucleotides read TGCGCCAGCAGCCAAAGAGGTTCGTACGGCTCCTACGAGCAGTACTTC. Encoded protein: CASSQRGSYGSYEQYF.

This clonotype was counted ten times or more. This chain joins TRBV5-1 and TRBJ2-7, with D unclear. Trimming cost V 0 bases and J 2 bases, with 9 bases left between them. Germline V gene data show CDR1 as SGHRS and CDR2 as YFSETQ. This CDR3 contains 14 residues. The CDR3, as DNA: TGCGCCAGCAGCTTGGGTCCGGGTACCTACGAGCAGTACTTC. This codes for CASSLGPGTYEQYF.

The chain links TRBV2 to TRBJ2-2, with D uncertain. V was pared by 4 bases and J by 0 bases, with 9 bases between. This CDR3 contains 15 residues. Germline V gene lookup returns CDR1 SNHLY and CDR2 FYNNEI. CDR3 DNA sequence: TGTGCCAGCAGTGCACGGCACTCGAACACCGGGGAGCTGTTTTTT. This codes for CASSARHSNTGELFF.

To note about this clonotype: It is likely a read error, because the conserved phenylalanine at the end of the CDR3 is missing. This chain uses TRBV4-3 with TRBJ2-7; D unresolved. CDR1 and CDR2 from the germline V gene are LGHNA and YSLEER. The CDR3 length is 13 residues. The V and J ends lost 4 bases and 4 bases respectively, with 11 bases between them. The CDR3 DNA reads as TGCGCCAGCAGCCGGGAACGAACGTACGAGCAGTACTCC. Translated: CASSRERTYEQYS.

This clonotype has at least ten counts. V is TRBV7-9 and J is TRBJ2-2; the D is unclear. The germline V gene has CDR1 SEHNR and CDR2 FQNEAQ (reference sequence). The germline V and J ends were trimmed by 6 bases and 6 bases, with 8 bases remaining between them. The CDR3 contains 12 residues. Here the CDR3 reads CASSRSAGELFF. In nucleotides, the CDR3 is TGTGCCAGCAGTCGGTCCGCCGGGGAGCTGTTTTTT.

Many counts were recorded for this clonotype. CDR3: CRDGGLGTDTQYF. The CDR3 nucleotides read TGCAGGGACGGGGGACTGGGCACAGATACGCAGTATTTT. This chain joins TRBV20-1 and TRBJ2-3; D is perhaps TRBD2 (6 bases). This CDR3 is 13 amino acids long. CDR1 DFQATT and CDR2 SNEGSKA come from the germline V gene (reference sequence).

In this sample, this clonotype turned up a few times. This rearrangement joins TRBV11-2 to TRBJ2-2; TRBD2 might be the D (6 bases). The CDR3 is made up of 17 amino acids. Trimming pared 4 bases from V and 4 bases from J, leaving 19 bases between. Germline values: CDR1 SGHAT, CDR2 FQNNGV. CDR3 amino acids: CASSSSRDLMPTGELFF. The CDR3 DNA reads TGTGCCAGCAGCTCCTCCCGGGACTTGATGCCCACCGGGGAGCTGTTTTTT.

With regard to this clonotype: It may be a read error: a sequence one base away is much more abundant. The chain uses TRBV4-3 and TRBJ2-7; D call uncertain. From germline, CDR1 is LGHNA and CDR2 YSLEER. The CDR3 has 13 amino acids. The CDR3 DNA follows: TGCGCCAGCAGCCAAGGTCATGGGTACGAGCGGTACTTC. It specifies CASSQGHGYERYF.

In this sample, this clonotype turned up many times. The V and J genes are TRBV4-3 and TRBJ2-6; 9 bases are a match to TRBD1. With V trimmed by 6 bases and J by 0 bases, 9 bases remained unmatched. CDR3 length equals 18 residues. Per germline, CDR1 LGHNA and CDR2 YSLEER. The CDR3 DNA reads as TGCGCCAGCAGTCCAACCGGGACAGGGTACTCTGGGGCCAACGTCCTGACTTTC. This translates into CASSPTGTGYSGANVLTF.

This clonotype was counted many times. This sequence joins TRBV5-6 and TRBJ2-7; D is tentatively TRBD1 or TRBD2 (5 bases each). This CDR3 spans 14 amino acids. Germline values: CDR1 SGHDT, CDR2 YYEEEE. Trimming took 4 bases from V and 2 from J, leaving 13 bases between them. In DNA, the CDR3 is TGTGCCAGCAGCAGAGCCGGGACCGCCTACGAGCAGTACTTC. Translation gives CASSRAGTAYEQYF. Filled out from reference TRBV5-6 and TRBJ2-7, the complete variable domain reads DAGVTQSPTHLIKTRGQQVTLRCSPKSGHDTVSWYQQALGQGPQFIFQYYEEEERQRGNFPDRFSGHQFPNYSSELNVNALLLGDSALYLCASSRAGTAYEQYFGPGTRLTVT.

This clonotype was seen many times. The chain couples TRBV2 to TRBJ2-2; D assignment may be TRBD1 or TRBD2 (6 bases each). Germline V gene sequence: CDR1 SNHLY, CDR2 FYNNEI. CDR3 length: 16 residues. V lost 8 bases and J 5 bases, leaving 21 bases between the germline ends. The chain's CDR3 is CASVKSRGLGTGELFF. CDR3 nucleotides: TGTGCCAGCGTCAAATCCCGGGGGCTTGGTACCGGGGAGCTGTTTTTT.

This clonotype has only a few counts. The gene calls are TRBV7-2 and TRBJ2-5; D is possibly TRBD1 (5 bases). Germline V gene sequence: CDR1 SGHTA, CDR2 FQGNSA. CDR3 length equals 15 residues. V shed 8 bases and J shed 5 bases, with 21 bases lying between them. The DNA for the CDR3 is TGTGCCAGCGTCTCTCCCCTGGGAAGGGGTGAGACCCAGTACTTC. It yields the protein CASVSPLGRGETQYF. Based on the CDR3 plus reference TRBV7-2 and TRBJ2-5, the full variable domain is GAGVSQSPSNKVTEKGKDVELRCDPISGHTALYWYRQSLGQGLEFLIYFQGNSAPDKSGLPSDRFSAERTGGSVSTLTIQRTQQEDSAVYLCASVSPLGRGETQYFGPGTRLLVL.

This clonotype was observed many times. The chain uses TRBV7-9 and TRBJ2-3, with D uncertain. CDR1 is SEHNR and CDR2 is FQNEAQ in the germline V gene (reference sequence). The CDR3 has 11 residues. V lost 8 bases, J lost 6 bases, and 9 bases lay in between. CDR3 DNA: TGTGCCAGCCGCCGCATCGATACGCAGTATTTT. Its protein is CASRRIDTQYF.

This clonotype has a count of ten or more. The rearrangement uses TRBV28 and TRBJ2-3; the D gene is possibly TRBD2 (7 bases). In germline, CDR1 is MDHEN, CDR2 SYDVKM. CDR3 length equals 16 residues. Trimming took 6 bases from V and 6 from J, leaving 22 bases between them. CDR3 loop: CASRTRSRGGIDTQYF. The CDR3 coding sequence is TGTGCCAGCAGAACCAGGAGCAGGGGAGGGATCGATACGCAGTATTTT.